This T cell receptor (beta chain) was captured in a study of blood T cell repertoires in COVID-19. V shed 4 bases and J 9 bases; nucleotides not matched to a gene: 19. The CDR3 is 16 amino acids. Germline CDR1 and CDR2: SGHRS and YFSETQ. Authors' methods: Reference gene primer amplification gave estimated nucleated cell counts. Libraries were prepared by immunoSEQ multiplex PCR; TCRdb keeps only in-frame clonotypes and omits some of them. D and trimming were read from the DNA, whereas the V and J calls and clone size are those reported in that table. The table has about 50,000 clones, 80% to 90% seen once; the top ten hold about 13%.

The V gene is TRBV5-1, the J gene TRBJ2-7; 7 bases map to TRBD2. Source material: peripheral blood. The TCR comes from a human donor with active COVID-19. The donor label of this sample is uncertain. The CDR3 DNA reads as TGCGCCAGCAGCCTGGGGCCCCGGGACTACTCTATCAGGCAGTACTTC. It specifies CASSLGPRDYSIRQYF.